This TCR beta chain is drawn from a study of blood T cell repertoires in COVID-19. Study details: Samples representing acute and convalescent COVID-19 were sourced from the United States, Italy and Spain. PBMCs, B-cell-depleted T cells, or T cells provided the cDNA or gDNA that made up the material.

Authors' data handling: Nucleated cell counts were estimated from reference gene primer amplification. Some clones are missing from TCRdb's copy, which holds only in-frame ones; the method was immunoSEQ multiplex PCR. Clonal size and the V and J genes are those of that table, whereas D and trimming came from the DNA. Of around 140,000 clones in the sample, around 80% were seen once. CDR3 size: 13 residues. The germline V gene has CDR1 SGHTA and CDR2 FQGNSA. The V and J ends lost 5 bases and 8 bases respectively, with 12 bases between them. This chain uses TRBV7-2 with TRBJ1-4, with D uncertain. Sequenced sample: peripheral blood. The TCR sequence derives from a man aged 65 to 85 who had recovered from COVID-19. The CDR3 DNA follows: TGTGCCAGCAGCCCCCCCCGAGGGGAAAAACTGTTTTTT. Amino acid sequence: CASSPPRGEKLFF.